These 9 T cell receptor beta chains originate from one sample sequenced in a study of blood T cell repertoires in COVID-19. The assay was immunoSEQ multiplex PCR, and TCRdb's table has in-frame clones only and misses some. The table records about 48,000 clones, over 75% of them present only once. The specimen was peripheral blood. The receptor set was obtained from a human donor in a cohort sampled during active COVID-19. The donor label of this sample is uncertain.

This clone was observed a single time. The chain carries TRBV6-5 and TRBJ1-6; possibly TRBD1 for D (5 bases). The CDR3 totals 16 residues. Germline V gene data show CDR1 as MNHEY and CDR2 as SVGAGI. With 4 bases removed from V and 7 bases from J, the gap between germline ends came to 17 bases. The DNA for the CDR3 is TGTGCCAGCAGTTGGAACCAGGGACTTACGAATTCACCCCTCCACTTT. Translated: CASSWNQGLTNSPLHF.

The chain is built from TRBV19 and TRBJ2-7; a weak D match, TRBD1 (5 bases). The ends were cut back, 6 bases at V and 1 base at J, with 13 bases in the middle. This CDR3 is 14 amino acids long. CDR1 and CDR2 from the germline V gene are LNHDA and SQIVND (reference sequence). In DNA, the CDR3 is TGTGCCAGTAGCATCAGGGCTATATCCTACGAGCAGTACTTC. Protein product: CASSIRAISYEQYF.

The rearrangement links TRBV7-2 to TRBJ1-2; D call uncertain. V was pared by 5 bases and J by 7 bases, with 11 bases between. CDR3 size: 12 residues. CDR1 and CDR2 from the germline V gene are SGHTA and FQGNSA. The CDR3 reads CASSLRSSGYTF. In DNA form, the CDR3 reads TGTGCCAGCAGCCTTAGATCGTCTGGCTACACCTTC.

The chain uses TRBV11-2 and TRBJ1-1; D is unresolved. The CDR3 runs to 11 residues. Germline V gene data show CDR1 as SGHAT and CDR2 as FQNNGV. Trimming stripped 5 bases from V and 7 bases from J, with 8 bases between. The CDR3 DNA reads TGTGCCAGCAGCATACAGCTTGAAGCTTTCTTT. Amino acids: CASSIQLEAFF.

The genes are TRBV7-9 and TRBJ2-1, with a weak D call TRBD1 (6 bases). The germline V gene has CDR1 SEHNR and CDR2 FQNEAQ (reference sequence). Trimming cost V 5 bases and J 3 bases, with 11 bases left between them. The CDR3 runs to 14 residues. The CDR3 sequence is CASSPRTDYNEQFF. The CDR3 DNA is TGTGCCAGCAGCCCCCGGACAGACTACAATGAGCAGTTCTTC.

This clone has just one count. Here the CDR3 reads CASSSEVGTDTQYF. DNA for the CDR3: TGTGCCAGCAGCTCCGAGGTGGGCACAGATACGCAGTATTTT. The chain has TRBV9 and TRBJ2-3; D remains unclear. Germline-derived CDR1 and CDR2 are SGDLS and YYNGEE. The CDR3 has 14 residues. V lost 4 bases, J lost 1 base, and 10 bases lay in between.

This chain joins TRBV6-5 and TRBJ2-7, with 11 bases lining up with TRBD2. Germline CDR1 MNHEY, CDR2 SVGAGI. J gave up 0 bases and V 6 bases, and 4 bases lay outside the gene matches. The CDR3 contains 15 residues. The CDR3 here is CASRVAGGLSYEQYF. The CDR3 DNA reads TGTGCCAGCAGGGTAGCGGGGGGGCTCTCCTACGAGCAGTACTTC.

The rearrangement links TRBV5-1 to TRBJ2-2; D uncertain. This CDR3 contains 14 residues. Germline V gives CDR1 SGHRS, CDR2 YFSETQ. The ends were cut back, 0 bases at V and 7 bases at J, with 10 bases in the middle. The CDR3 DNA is TGCGCCAGCAGCTTGGAATCCCCAGTCGGGGAGCTGTTTTTT. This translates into CASSLESPVGELFF.

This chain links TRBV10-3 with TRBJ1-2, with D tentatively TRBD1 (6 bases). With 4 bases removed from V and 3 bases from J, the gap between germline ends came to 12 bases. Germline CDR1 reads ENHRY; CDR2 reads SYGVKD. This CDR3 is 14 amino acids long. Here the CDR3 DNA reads TGTGCCATCAGTGGACAGGACCAGTACTATGGCTACACCTTC. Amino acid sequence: CAISGQDQYYGYTF.